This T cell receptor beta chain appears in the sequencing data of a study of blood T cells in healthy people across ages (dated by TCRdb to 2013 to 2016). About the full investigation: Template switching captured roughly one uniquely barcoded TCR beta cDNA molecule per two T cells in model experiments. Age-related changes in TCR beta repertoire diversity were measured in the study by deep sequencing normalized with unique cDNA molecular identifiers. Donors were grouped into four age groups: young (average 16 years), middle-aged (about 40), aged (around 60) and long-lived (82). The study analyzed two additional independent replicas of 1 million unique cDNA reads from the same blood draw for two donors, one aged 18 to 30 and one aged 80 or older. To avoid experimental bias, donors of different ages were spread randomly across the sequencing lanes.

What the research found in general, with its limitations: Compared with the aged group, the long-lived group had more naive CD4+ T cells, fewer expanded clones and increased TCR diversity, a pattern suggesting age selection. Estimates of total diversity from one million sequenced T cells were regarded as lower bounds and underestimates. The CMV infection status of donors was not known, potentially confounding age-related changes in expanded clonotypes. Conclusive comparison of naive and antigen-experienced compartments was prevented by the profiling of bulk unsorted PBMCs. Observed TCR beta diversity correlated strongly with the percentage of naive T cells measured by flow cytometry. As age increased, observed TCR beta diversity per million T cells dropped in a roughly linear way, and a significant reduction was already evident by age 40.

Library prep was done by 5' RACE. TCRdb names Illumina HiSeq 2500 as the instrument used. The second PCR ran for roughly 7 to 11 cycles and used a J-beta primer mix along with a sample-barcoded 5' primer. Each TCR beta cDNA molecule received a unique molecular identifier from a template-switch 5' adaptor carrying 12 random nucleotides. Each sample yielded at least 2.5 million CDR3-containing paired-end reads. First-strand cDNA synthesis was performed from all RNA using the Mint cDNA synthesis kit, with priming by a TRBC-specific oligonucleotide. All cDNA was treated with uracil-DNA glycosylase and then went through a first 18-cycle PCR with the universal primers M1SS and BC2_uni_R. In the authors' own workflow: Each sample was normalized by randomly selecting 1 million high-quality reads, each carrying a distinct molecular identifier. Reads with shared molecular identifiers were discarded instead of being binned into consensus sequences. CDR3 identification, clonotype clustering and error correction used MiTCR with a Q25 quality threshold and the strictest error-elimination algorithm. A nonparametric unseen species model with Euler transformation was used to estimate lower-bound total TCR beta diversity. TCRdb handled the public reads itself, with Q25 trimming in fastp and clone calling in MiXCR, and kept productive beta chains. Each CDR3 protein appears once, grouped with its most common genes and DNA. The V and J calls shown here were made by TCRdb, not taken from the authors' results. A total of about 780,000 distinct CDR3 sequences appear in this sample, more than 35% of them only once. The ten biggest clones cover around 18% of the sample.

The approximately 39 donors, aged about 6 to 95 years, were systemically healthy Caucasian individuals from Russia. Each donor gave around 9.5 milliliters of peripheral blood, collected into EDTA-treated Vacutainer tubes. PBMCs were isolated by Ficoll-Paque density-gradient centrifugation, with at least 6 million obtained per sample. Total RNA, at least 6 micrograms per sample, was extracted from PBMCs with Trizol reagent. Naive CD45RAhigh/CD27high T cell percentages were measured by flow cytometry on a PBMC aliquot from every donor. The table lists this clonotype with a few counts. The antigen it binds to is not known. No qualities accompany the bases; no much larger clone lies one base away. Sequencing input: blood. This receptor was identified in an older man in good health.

CDR3 loop: CASSNGGEAYNEQFF. The DNA is as follows: TGTGCCAGCAGCAACGGGGGAGAGGCCTACAATGAGCAGTTCTTC. Recombination connected TRBV9 to TRBJ2-1; possibly the D gene is TRBD2, per 6 matching bases. V drops 4 bases and J drops 2 bases, leaving 13 bases in between. Counted from cysteine to phenylalanine, this CDR3 has 15 amino acids. Only CDR3 DNA is held: 45 bases, read in frame from base 1. The germline V gene yields SGDLS for CDR1 and YYNGEE for CDR2.